This TCR beta chain derives from a study of blood T cell repertoires in COVID-19 (dated by TCRdb to 2020 to 2022). In terms of the full investigation: Collaborator samples came from the United States, Italy and Spain and covered acute and convalescent phases of COVID-19. The sample metadata nearly always contained a de-identified subject ID, COVID-19 status, age in years and sex. Samples were obtained from the ongoing ImmuneRACE study (first 160 participants) and from 1,254 subjects provided by 6 global collaborators. HLA class I and class II types, where available, came from metadata supplied by the sample provider rather than from assay-based typing. Deeply sampled blood TCRbeta repertoires from subjects exposed to, actively infected with, or recovered from COVID-19 were included in the dataset. The repertoires were released in a freely available public database intended as a resource for research on the immune response to SARS-CoV-2. The prospective study material was composed of cDNA or gDNA derived from T cells, B-cell-depleted T cells, or PBMCs.

In the case of this clone: No antigen is known for it. Base qualities are not provided; no much larger clone lies one nucleotide away.

General findings and caveats noted by the study authors: Clinical and demographic metadata were provided uncurated, with the amount varying by source and participant.

Whole blood was collected in K2EDTA tubes by collaborating institutions according to the institutions' own protocols. For TCRbeta analysis, collaborators shipped samples as frozen whole blood, isolated PBMCs, or DNA extracted from either of those sample types. The germline V gene specifies MDHEN as CDR1 and SYDVKM as CDR2. Including cysteine and phenylalanine, the CDR3 has 13 amino acids. The read is trimmed to its CDR3 DNA, 39 bases read in frame from base 1. The junction carries 12 bases between V and J, which are trimmed by 2 bases and 7 bases respectively. TCRbeta CDR3 regions were amplified from genomic DNA using the immunoSEQ Assay, a bias-controlled multiplex PCR. Processing in the source paper ran as follows. Nucleated cell counts per sample were estimated from amplification of reference gene primers within the assay. To quantify the absolute abundance of each unique TCRbeta CDR3 rearrangement, sequence reads were collapsed and filtered. For each sample, productive Simpson clonality was calculated by taking the square root of Simpson's diversity index across productive rearrangements. This is the immuneACCESS table as TCRdb keeps it, with only in-frame sequences that have V and J called. A part of the clones is gone; compared with another copy, unresolved V genes explain less than half, and the rest is unexplained. From that table come the V and J calls and clone size; the DNA was used to work out D and trimming. Across this sample there are around 150,000 clones, with 84% seen only once. The leading ten clones occupy 2.2% of the sample.

The sequence derives from a man in his sixties or seventies with acute or convalescent COVID-19. This sequence uses TRBV28 and TRBJ2-7; TRBD1 could be the D gene, as 5 bases match. The sample taken for sequencing was peripheral blood. The nucleotide sequence is given as TGTGCCAGCAGTTTAGGGGCCTGGGGAGAGCAGTACTTC. It is translated as CASSLGAWGEQYF.